Each of the 10 T cell receptor beta chains below was sequenced from the same sample in a study of blood T cell repertoires in COVID-19. Profiled with immunoSEQ multiplex PCR; TCRdb holds only in-frame clones, not every one. The data show some 110,000 clones, with just under 85% seen just once and about 3.3% held by the top ten. The material sequenced was peripheral blood. The receptor source for this set is an elderly woman with active or convalescent COVID-19.

This chain connects TRBV5-1 to TRBJ1-4, with a weak D call TRBD1 (6 bases). V was pared by 4 bases and J by 4 bases, with 11 bases between. Germline V lookup: CDR1 SGHRS, CDR2 YFSETQ. This CDR3 comprises 14 residues. This chain's CDR3 is CASSPGQRNEKLFF. CDR3 DNA: TGCGCCAGCAGCCCCGGACAGCGTAATGAAAAACTGTTTTTT. Using reference TRBV5-1 and TRBJ1-4 for the parts outside the CDR3, the full variable domain is KAGVTQTPRYLIKTRGQQVTLSCSPISGHRSVSWYQQTPGQGLQFLFEYFSETQRNKGNFPGRFSGRQFSNSRSEMNVSTLELGDSALYLCASSPGQRNEKLFFGSGTQLSVL.

V gene TRBV3-1 (or the pseudogene TRBV3-2) combines with J gene TRBJ2-7; 7 nucleotides agree with TRBD1. The junction had 4 bases not matched to a gene; V was cut back by 2 bases and J by 0 bases. The CDR3 loop spans 15 amino acids. Per germline, CDR1 LGHDT and CDR2 YNNKEL (reference sequence). CDR3 nucleotide sequence: TGTGCCAGCAGCCAATCGGGACAGAGCTCCTACGAGCAGTACTTC. The encoded protein is CASSQSGQSSYEQYF.

Only a few counts were recorded for this clone. This chain uses TRBV2 with TRBJ1-4; maybe TRBD1 (5 bases). Trimming pared 1 base from V and 8 bases from J, leaving 11 bases between. CDR3 size: 14 residues. Per the germline V gene, CDR1 is SNHLY and CDR2 is FYNNEI. CDR3 sequence (DNA): TGTGCCAGCAGTGAAGAAAGGGGTTTAGAAAAACTGTTTTTT. Translation: CASSEERGLEKLFF.

This clone was seen a single time. The V call is TRBV20-1, the J call TRBJ1-5; tentative D call: TRBD1 (6 bases). V lost 3 bases to trimming and J lost 6 bases, with 21 bases between them. Germline CDR1 DFQATT, CDR2 SNEGSKA (reference sequence). CDR3 length equals 16 residues. CDR3: CSASDPGHPVPQPQHF. The CDR3 DNA reads TGCAGTGCTAGTGATCCGGGACATCCGGTTCCTCAGCCCCAGCATTTT.

As DNA, the CDR3 is TGTGCCAGCAGCCCCGAGGGGGCCGGGGAGCTGTTTTTT. Its translation: CASSPEGAGELFF. This chain uses TRBV6-4 with TRBJ2-2, with a possible D match to TRBD1 (6 bases). Trimming removed 6 bases from V and 6 bases from J, with 11 bases in between. In germline, CDR1 is MRHNA, CDR2 SNTAGT. The CDR3 extends over 13 amino acids.

The V gene is TRBV5-1, the J gene TRBJ2-3; a possible D gene is TRBD2 (6 bases). The V end was cut by 0 bases, the J end by 4 bases, with 15 bases between. The CDR3 spans 16 residues. The germline V gene has CDR1 SGHRS and CDR2 YFSETQ. The CDR3 spells CASSLAPGLGADTQYF. CDR3 sequence (DNA): TGCGCCAGCAGCTTGGCGCCGGGACTCGGCGCAGATACGCAGTATTTT.

V gene TRBV6-5 combines with J gene TRBJ1-5, with 10 nucleotides matching TRBD1. The junction had 5 bases not matched to a gene; V was cut back by 8 bases and J by 7 bases. Looked up from germline, CDR1 is MNHEY and CDR2 is SVGAGI. CDR3 size: 13 residues. The CDR3 sequence: CASSTGGAQPQHF. CDR3 coding DNA: TGTGCCAGCTCGACAGGGGGCGCGCAGCCCCAGCATTTT.

The V and J genes are TRBV10-3 and TRBJ1-1; tentative D call: TRBD1 (5 bases). V was shortened by 6 bases and J by 3 bases, with 14 bases between the two germline ends. Germline V gives CDR1 ENHRY, CDR2 SYGVKD. The CDR3 extends over 14 amino acids. Written as DNA, the CDR3 is TGTGCCATCAGGCTCAGGGAAGTTGACACTGAAGCTTTCTTT. Translating it yields CAIRLREVDTEAFF.

The chain employs TRBV5-1 and TRBJ1-4, with 11 nucleotides matching TRBD1. The J segment lost 4 bases and the V segment lost 0 bases, leaving 8 bases of the junction unmatched. The CDR3 extends over 18 amino acids. Looked up from germline, CDR1 is SGHRS and CDR2 is YFSETQ. The CDR3 sequence is CASSLAPGQGVHNEKLFF. CDR3 sequence (DNA): TGCGCCAGCAGCTTGGCTCCGGGACAGGGGGTCCATAATGAAAAACTGTTTTTT.

The chain links TRBV6-2 or TRBV6-3 to TRBJ2-5; 12 bases fit TRBD1. CDR1 and CDR2 (germline): MNHEY, SVGEGT. V was pared by 5 bases and J by 5 bases, with 6 bases of the junction left unmatched. The CDR3 length is 15 residues. Here the CDR3 reads CASSTRDRGPETQYF. In nucleotides, the CDR3 is TGTGCCAGCAGTACTCGGGACAGGGGGCCTGAGACCCAGTACTTC.